Listed below are T cell receptor beta chains from one sample, sequenced in a study of neurological immune-mediated disorders. Each CDR3 protein gets one entry after TCRdb re-called the 5' RACE reads with MiXCR. Of tens of thousands of distinct CDR3 sequences listed, 3.4% are singletons. What was sequenced was PBMCs. These receptors were taken from a man aged 35 to 55 with multiple sclerosis. Both conserved end residues are part of each CDR3. D genes are given only for firm matches. Clone size is given as once, few, many, or a class for an expanded clone.

>-|TRBV12-3/TRBV12-4|many|TRBJ1-2
TGTGCCAGCACATACCGGGTTAACTATGGCTACACCTTC
CASTYRVNYGYTF
>-|TRBV5-1|many|TRBJ2-3
TGCGCCAGCAGCTTGGTTCCAGGGATGACAGATACGCAGTATTTT
CASSLVPGMTDTQYF
>-|TRBV20-1|many|TRBJ2-5
TGCAGTGCTAGTCTCCCGCAGCGGGAGACCCAGTACTTC
CSASLPQRETQYF
>TRBD2|TRBV20-1|many|TRBJ2-1
TGCAGTGCTCGCACTAGCGGGAGGTCGTGGGGGGAGCAGTTCTTC
CSARTSGRSWGEQFF
>TRBD2|TRBV3-1|few|TRBJ2-5
TGTGCCAGCAGCCTCCGTCTGACTAGCGGGGGGGAAGAGACCCAGTACTTC
CASSLRLTSGGEETQYF
>-|TRBV12-3/TRBV12-4|many|TRBJ1-2
TGTGCCAGCAGACGAAACAGGGCCTCCTATGGCTACACCTTC
CASRRNRASYGYTF
>-|TRBV3-1|many|TRBJ2-3
TGTGCCAGCAGCCAAGGATCGGCGGGGACAGATACGCAGTATTTT
CASSQGSAGTDTQYF
>-|TRBV27|many|TRBJ1-4
TGTGCCAGCAGTTGGGGGCGAAGTGGAAAACTGTTTTTT
CASSWGRSGKLFF
>-|TRBV5-1|many|TRBJ1-1
TGCGCCAGCAGCTTCGATTCAGGGGAAGCTTTCTTT
CASSFDSGEAFF
>-|TRBV27|many|TRBJ2-3
TGTGCCAGCAGTTTAAAGGGGCCAGCCGGGTTGGATACGCAGTATTTT
CASSLKGPAGLDTQYF
>-|TRBV12-3/TRBV12-4|many|TRBJ1-5
TGTGCCAGCAGTTTCACCGGGCAGCCCCAGCATTTT
CASSFTGQPQHF
>-|TRBV7-8|many|TRBJ1-2
TGTGCCAGCAGCTTAGCACGGGGGCGGAACTATGGCTACACCTTC
CASSLARGRNYGYTF
>TRBD1|TRBV6-5|many|TRBJ2-7
TGTGCCAGCAGTTATCCTAGACAGGGGGCTGGTGAGCAGTACTTC
CASSYPRQGAGEQYF
>TRBD1|TRBV7-9|many|TRBJ2-7
TGTGCCAGCAGCTTGCAGGGGGCCTGGGGCGAGCAGTACTTC
CASSLQGAWGEQYF